This T cell receptor beta chain was observed in a study of Graves' ophthalmopathy and Graves' hyperthyroidism. Ophthalmopathy in the donors was of moderate-to-severe activity, with CAS ≥3, NOSPECS ≥4 and duration under 3 months. Fresh peripheral blood, around 10 ml, was the PBMC source. Study-wide results and caveats: Among thyroid clonotypes expanded above 0.001 frequency, most also appeared in blood. Discriminating ophthalmopathy from stable hyperthyroidism, a 13-signature model attained a sensitivity of about 89% and a specificity of approximately 77%.

RNA transcripts yielded amplified TCR beta CDR3 regions. An initial RT-PCR round employing HTBI primers preceded a second-round multiplex PCR. One entry per CDR3 protein, called by TCRdb with MiXCR from the multiplex PCR reads. The sample includes a few hundred thousand distinct CDR3 sequences, approximately 21% of them seen just once. At least ten counts were recorded for this clonotype. Its antigen is as yet unknown. V lost 0 bases and J lost 2, with 13 bases in between. Germline loops: CDR1 ENHRY, CDR2 SYGVKD. This CDR3 is built from 16 residues. Sequenced sample: peripheral blood. The J gene is TRBJ1-1, the V gene TRBV10-3, with D perhaps TRBD1 (5 bases). The clonotype originates from a woman between 45 and 60 years old with Graves' ophthalmopathy. The CDR3 region has the DNA TGTGCCATCAGTGAGTCTAGGGCGGGGCTCAACACTGAAGCTTTCTTT. It is translated as CAISESRAGLNTEAFF.